The present TCR beta chain was sequenced within a study of human T cells and chemical hapten exposure (dated by TCRdb to 2020 to 2022). Background for the entire study: The libraries were sequenced as a pool, and the TCR yield per sample differed mostly because of small variations in library volumes within the pool. This study followed changes in the peripheral blood TCR repertoire in vivo during primary and secondary sensitization of alopecia patients to the hapten diphenylcyclopropenone (DPC). From each blood RNA sample, both TCR alpha and TCR beta chains were sequenced. Summary of the overall study and its limitations: DPC sensitization did not change the number of TCRs with a frequency above 1 in 1000, and there was no evidence of changes in global repertoire structure. Repeated subsampling changed both the strength of the expansion versus patch-test correlation and the threshold at which the correlation became significant.

The library was built by means of RACE. The instrument was a NextSeq 500. During library preparation, unique molecular identifiers were attached to individual cDNA molecules so that TCRs could be counted in a quantitative, reproducible way. Regarding the original processing steps: The median number of TCRs per sample was roughly 98,000, ranging from 23,224 to 690,600. The Decombinator software suite was used to annotate V, J and CDR3 in the TCR reads. For the PS versus PT1 abundance plots, all samples were subsampled to the same number of TCRs (28,000). Expanded TCRs were defined as absent before sensitization and observed at least eight times at the 2-week time point. Using fastp trimming at Q25 and MiXCR clonotype assembly, TCRdb reanalyzed the public sequencing data and kept in-frame beta chains. Rows merge per CDR3 protein into single entries with the most common DNA and genes. TCRdb, not the authors, supplied the V and J calls. Within this sample are over 85,000 distinct CDR3 sequences, with about 10% of them counted one time only. The ten most abundant clones make up 2.9% of the sample.

This specimen's time point label, interpreted: healthy volunteer bleed at 2 weeks. Total RNA was isolated from unfractionated whole blood collected in Tempus Blood RNA tubes. Five or six healthy volunteers served as TCR sequencing controls and were bled at day 0, 2 weeks and 6 weeks. On this clonotype itself: The clone's antigen remains unknown. Per-base qualities were not stored, and no clone one base away is much larger.

Spanning cysteine to phenylalanine, the CDR3 consists of 14 amino acids. The kept DNA is CDR3 alone, 42 bases in frame from the first base. CDR1 and CDR2 are drawn from the germline V gene: MNHNS, SASEGT. The germline V end is reduced by 4 bases and the J end by 5 bases; junction bases left unmatched: 7. The sample was whole blood. The sequence came from a female donor in good health. Some clones in this sample may be carry-over from other donors' samples. The rearranged chain carries TRBV6-1 and TRBJ1-1; 7 junctional bases match TRBD1. The CDR3 region has the sequence CASSVQGVGTEAFF. In nucleotide form, the sequence is TGTGCCAGCAGTGTTCAGGGGGTCGGAACTGAAGCTTTCTTT.